A selection of T cell receptor beta chains follows, all from one sample in a study of blood T cell repertoires in COVID-19. The repertoire was sequenced with immunoSEQ multiplex PCR; TCRdb's copy has only in-frame clones and lacks some. Here the sample spans fewer than 250,000 clones, about four fifths being singletons. Input material: peripheral blood. These receptors all come from a man aged 50 or older with acute or convalescent COVID-19. Each CDR3 is given with its conserved first and last residue. A D gene is named only where the DNA matches it firmly. The listing skips clone size in some rows; elsewhere it reads once, few, many or a size class.

v_call,clone_size,j_call,d_call,cdr3_nt,cdr3_aa
TRBV5-1,once,TRBJ2-7,TRBD2,TGCGCCAGCAGCATGGGACTAGCGGGGTTCTACGAGCAGTACTTC,CASSMGLAGFYEQYF
TRBV6-1,.,TRBJ1-1,.,TGTGCCAGCAGTGAAGTGGGCAGGGGTGAAGCTTTCTTT,CASSEVGRGEAFF
TRBV11-3,.,TRBJ1-2,TRBD1,TGTGCCAGCAGCTTAGATCTGGGGACAGGGGGCATGGGCTACACCTTC,CASSLDLGTGGMGYTF
TRBV7-9,.,TRBJ2-7,.,TGTGCCAGCAGCCTAGTATCTGGAAGGAGCTACGAGCAGTACTTC,CASSLVSGRSYEQYF
TRBV30,.,TRBJ1-2,.,TGTGCCTGGAGTGTATTCAGGGGTGGCTACACCTTC,CAWSVFRGGYTF
TRBV28,.,TRBJ2-7,TRBD1,TGTGCCAGCAGTTTATTTGGGACAGGGATGGACGAGCAGTACTTC,CASSLFGTGMDEQYF
TRBV20-1,.,TRBJ2-7,.,TGCAGTGCTAGTAGTCATGGACTGGGGACCTACGAGCAGTACTTC,CSASSHGLGTYEQYF
TRBV19,.,TRBJ2-5,.,TGTGCCAGTTCTCAGGCGGGGGAGACCCAGTACTTC,CASSQAGETQYF
TRBV4-1,.,TRBJ2-5,.,TGCGCCAGCAGCCAAGAACGTCGAGGGTTGGGGGAGACCCAGTACTTC,CASSQERRGLGETQYF
TRBV27,.,TRBJ1-2,.,TGTGCCAGCAGTTTATCTCGGGGACAACGCTTCTATGGCTACACCTTC,CASSLSRGQRFYGYTF
TRBV27,.,TRBJ2-7,.,TGTGCCAGCAGTTTCCTAGGCAGCGGCCTATCCTACGAGCAGTACTTC,CASSFLGSGLSYEQYF
TRBV6-2/TRBV6-3,.,TRBJ1-1,.,TGTGCCAGCAGTTACTCTAGCCCCATCACTGAAGCTTTCTTT,CASSYSSPITEAFF
TRBV5-1,.,TRBJ1-2,.,TGCGCCAGCAGCTCCGGACTCCCCAAGGGTGGCTACACCTTC,CASSSGLPKGGYTF
TRBV19,once,TRBJ2-7,TRBD1,TGTGCCAGTAGTATAGGGGGGACAGGGACCTACGAGCAGTACTTC,CASSIGGTGTYEQYF
TRBV28,.,TRBJ1-3,.,TGTGCCAGCAGTCCCCCGGGACTCCCAGGAAACACCATATATTTT,CASSPPGLPGNTIYF
TRBV19,few,TRBJ1-6,.,TGTGCCAGTAGTATTAGGCAGGGTGTCGCTAGGGGGAATTCACCCCTCCACTTT,CASSIRQGVARGNSPLHF
TRBV4-1,.,TRBJ1-6,TRBD1,TGCGCCAGCAGCCCGGACAGGGCGATCAATAATTCACCCCTCCACTTT,CASSPDRAINNSPLHF
TRBV11-3,.,TRBJ2-3,TRBD1,TGTGCCAGCAGCTTAGCACAGGGGGTGGCAGATACGCAGTATTTT,CASSLAQGVADTQYF
TRBV7-9,.,TRBJ2-7,TRBD2,TGTGCCAGCAGCTTAGCTAGCGGGACCGACGAGCAGTACTTC,CASSLASGTDEQYF
TRBV7-2,.,TRBJ1-1,.,TGTGCCAGCAGCTTAGCAAGCAGGGGTTGGACTGAAGCTTTCTTT,CASSLASRGWTEAFF
TRBV27,.,TRBJ2-7,TRBD1,TGTGCCAGCAGTCCTGGGACAGGGGGCTACGAGCAGTACTTC,CASSPGTGGYEQYF
TRBV5-1,.,TRBJ1-5,.,TGCGCCAGCAGCTTGGCCAGACTCTATAGCAATCAGCCCCAGCATTTT,CASSLARLYSNQPQHF
TRBV19,.,TRBJ2-2,TRBD1,TGTGCCAGTAGTGCAGGGGGCAACACCGGGGAGCTGTTTTTT,CASSAGGNTGELFF
TRBV6-5,.,TRBJ1-5,.,TGTGCCAGCAGACGACAGCACAATCAGCCCCAGCATTTT,CASRRQHNQPQHF
TRBV28,few,TRBJ1-5,.,TGTGCCAGCAAGGAAGGGGGCAATCAGCCCCAGCATTTT,CASKEGGNQPQHF
TRBV9,.,TRBJ2-1,TRBD2,TGTGCCAGCAGCGTAGCGGCGGGCGGGAGTACCTACAATGAGCAGTTCTTC,CASSVAAGGSTYNEQFF
TRBV7-3,few,TRBJ2-2,.,TGTGCCAGCAGCCTGACAGCTACCGGGGAGCTGTTTTTT,CASSLTATGELFF
TRBV10-3,.,TRBJ2-3,TRBD2,TGTGCCATCAGTGAGAATGGACTAGCGGGGGGTCTAGATACGCAGTATTTT,CAISENGLAGGLDTQYF
TRBV5-1,.,TRBJ1-1,.,TGCGCCAGCACCCTTGAGCCAGGGTGGAACACTGAAGCTTTCTTT,CASTLEPGWNTEAFF
TRBV15,once,TRBJ2-3,.,TGTGCCACCAGCAGTAAGGTTAGCTCGGATACGCAGTATTTT,CATSSKVSSDTQYF
TRBV27,.,TRBJ1-1,TRBD1,TGTGCCAGCAGTTTAAGGGGGCGGCCGAACAATGCAGGGGTCACTGAAGCTTTCTTT,CASSLRGRPNNAGVTEAFF
TRBV6-6,.,TRBJ1-6,.,TGTGCCAGCAGTTACTTAGACTCCTATAATTCACCCCTCCACTTT,CASSYLDSYNSPLHF
TRBV10-2,.,TRBJ2-5,TRBD1,TGCGCCAGCAGAGGGACAGGCGGCGAGACCCAGTACTTC,CASRGTGGETQYF
TRBV10-3,.,TRBJ1-6,TRBD1,TGTGCCATCCAGTTGGACAGGGAAGGGAATTCACCCCTCCACTTT,CAIQLDREGNSPLHF
TRBV28,.,TRBJ1-5,TRBD1,TGTGCCAGCAGTTTGCTCGGACAGGGACTCAATCAGCCCCAGCATTTT,CASSLLGQGLNQPQHF
TRBV7-9,.,TRBJ2-3,.,TGTGCCAGCAGCTTAGGAGGTGGAACCGATGCGTATTTT,CASSLGGGTDAYF
TRBV5-4,.,TRBJ2-5,TRBD2,TGTGCCAGCAGCCTAGGACTAGCGGGGGGAAAAGAGACCCAGTACTTC,CASSLGLAGGKETQYF
TRBV6-1,.,TRBJ1-1,.,TGTGCCAGCAGTGAATCTCTTTGGGCCCCCTTGGTGGACACTGAAGCTTTCTTT,CASSESLWAPLVDTEAFF
TRBV4-2,.,TRBJ2-7,.,TGTGCCAGCAGCCAGGTCAGGGGCAACCTTTACTACGAGCAGTACTTC,CASSQVRGNLYYEQYF
TRBV30,.,TRBJ1-1,TRBD1,TGTGCCTGGAGACTGACAGGGGACACTGAAGCTTTCTTT,CAWRLTGDTEAFF
TRBV7-8,.,TRBJ2-1,.,TGTGCCAGCAGCTGGCCCAGGGTGAATGAGTACAATGAGCAGTTCTTC,CASSWPRVNEYNEQFF
TRBV3-1/TRBV3-2,.,TRBJ2-2,.,TGTGCCAGCAGCCAAGTCAGGTGGAACACCGGGGAGCTGTTTTTT,CASSQVRWNTGELFF
TRBV11-2,.,TRBJ1-2,.,TGTGCCAGCAGACCATCGGGGGGGTACTATGGCTACACCTTC,CASRPSGGYYGYTF
TRBV10-2,.,TRBJ1-1,.,TGCGCCAGCAGTGAATGGGGGCTGAACACTGAAGCTTTCTTT,CASSEWGLNTEAFF
TRBV15,.,TRBJ1-4,.,TGTGCCACCAGCAGAGATGGAGTAAAATCCTCACTATTAACTAATGAAAAACTGTTTTTT,CATSRDGVKSSLLTNEKLFF
TRBV6-4,.,TRBJ2-1,.,TGTGCCAGCAGTGACTTAGCGAACCCCTCCTACAATGAGCAGTTCTTC,CASSDLANPSYNEQFF
TRBV28,.,TRBJ1-2,.,TGTGCCAGCAGTGCTACAGGGAGTGGCTACACCTTC,CASSATGSGYTF
TRBV28,few,TRBJ1-5,TRBD1,TGTGCCAGCAGTTCCGGGACAGGGTACCAGCCCCAGCATTTT,CASSSGTGYQPQHF
TRBV27,.,TRBJ1-4,.,TGTGCCAGCGGCTTAGGGGGTGAGAGGGAAAAACTGTTTTTT,CASGLGGEREKLFF
TRBV6-2/TRBV6-3,.,TRBJ2-1,TRBD2,TGTGCCAGCAGCCTTACTAGCGGGCGGGAGCAGTTCTTC,CASSLTSGREQFF
TRBV11-2,.,TRBJ1-5,.,TGTGCCAGCAGCTTAGAGGGGGCCGGTCAGCCCCAGCATTTT,CASSLEGAGQPQHF
TRBV10-3,.,TRBJ2-5,TRBD1,TGTGCCATCAGTGAGGGGACAGGGGGATCCCAAGAGACCCAGTACTTC,CAISEGTGGSQETQYF
TRBV4-2,.,TRBJ1-1,.,TGTGCCAGCAGCCAAGAAAGCGGAGGGCCCTTCAACACTGAAGCTTTCTTT,CASSQESGGPFNTEAFF
TRBV25-1,.,TRBJ2-7,TRBD2,TGTGCCAGCAGTGAACTGACTAGCGGGGCGTTTCAGTACTTC,CASSELTSGAFQYF
TRBV6-2/TRBV6-3,.,TRBJ2-7,.,TGTGCCAGCAGCCCCCGCAGGGGGGTCTACGAGCAGTACTTC,CASSPRRGVYEQYF
TRBV28,.,TRBJ1-5,.,TGTGCCAGCCTACTCAGTTCAGGGCCCCGCAATCAGCCCCAGCATTTT,CASLLSSGPRNQPQHF
TRBV5-1,.,TRBJ1-3,TRBD1,TGCGCCAGCAGCTTGGAGGACAGGGGAAACACCATATATTTT,CASSLEDRGNTIYF
TRBV15,once,TRBJ1-3,.,TGTGCCACCAGCTCCGACTCATTCTCTGGAAACACCATATATTTT,CATSSDSFSGNTIYF
TRBV13,.,TRBJ1-3,.,TGTGCCAGCAGCTTTGGATACGGGGACACCATATATTTT,CASSFGYGDTIYF